Included here is one T cell receptor (beta chain) sequence, with context. The data are from a study of cytotoxic CD8 clonotypes in ibrutinib-treated CLL. Study context: Response material was collected after a median approximately 11 months of treatment, range 6 to 36. Sequencing produced an average of about 260,000 productive templates and under 100,000 productive rearrangements per sample.

The V gene's germline CDR1 is MGHRA and CDR2 YSYEKL. The CDR3 is 15 residues long. Trimming shortened V by 3 bases and J by 4 bases, and 15 bases separated the two germline ends. TCRdb's table, derived via immunoSEQ multiplex PCR, lists solely in-frame clones and lacks some. The data contain 20,000 to 30,000 clones, just under 70% of them singletons. This sequence joins TRBV4-1 and TRBJ1-1; D not certain. This specimen consisted of PBMCs, obtained after 24 months of ibrutinib treatment. This TCR was sampled from a human donor with chronic lymphocytic leukemia. The CDR3: CASSHKGSGSTEAFF. The CDR3 DNA reads as TGCGCCAGCAGCCACAAGGGATCGGGGAGCACTGAAGCTTTCTTT.